This T cell receptor beta chain comes out of a study of blood T cell repertoires in COVID-19. Study-level information: The samples span acute and convalescent COVID-19 from the United States, Italy and Spain.

Original handling: Counts of nucleated cells, estimated from reference gene primer amplification, were obtained. The protocol was immunoSEQ multiplex PCR, while the TCRdb copy is restricted to in-frame clones and leaves out a portion. That table is the source of V, J and clone size, and D and trimming were worked out from the DNA. Of fewer than 60,000 clones in the sample, roughly 82% were seen once. The V end was cut by 5 bases, the J end by 6 bases, with 11 bases between. The CDR3 loop spans 14 amino acids. Germline V gene sequence: CDR1 KGHSH, CDR2 LQKENI. The chain combines TRBV18 with TRBJ1-6; D not resolved. This receptor was identified in a human donor in a cohort sampled during active COVID-19. The sequencing input was peripheral blood. CDR3 nucleotides: TGTGCCAGCTCATCAACGGGAGCTAATTCACCCCTCCACTTT. Its protein is CASSSTGANSPLHF.